A single count supports the clone carrying this TCR beta chain. Its antigen is currently unknown. The patients chosen for sequencing had shown expansion of CD8+CD57+ cells (detected by flow cytometry). Therapy had not been given to patients before blood sampling. This entry comes from a study of CD8+CD57+ T cells in acquired aplastic anemia. Study information: The sorted CD4+ and CD8+ cells yielded an average roughly 3 ug of DNA.

Study-wide points: Both patients and controls carried the same twenty-nine CD8+ CDR3 sequences.

According to the study, genomic DNA was the template for TCR beta VDJ and CDR3 profiling. MiXCR, run by TCRdb on the reads, gives a single entry per CDR3 protein. The data hold 160,000 or so distinct CDR3 sequences, with around half observed a single time. Sequences were obtained from sorted CD4+, CD8+, or CD8+CD57+ T cells (not recorded which) from PBMCs. The clonotype originates from a human donor with aplastic anemia.

The CDR3 loop is CASSLGTGGNEQFF. The CDR3 DNA reads TGTGCCAGCAGCTTAGGGACAGGGGGGAATGAGCAGTTCTTC. The V gene is TRBV7-3, the J gene TRBJ2-1, with 11 bases lining up with TRBD1. There are 14 residues in the CDR3. Germline V gives CDR1 SGHTA, CDR2 FQGTGA. V lost 2 bases, J lost 7 bases, and 1 base stayed unmatched.